These 29 T cell receptor beta chains originate from one sample sequenced in a study of blood T cell repertoires in COVID-19. Profiling relied on immunoSEQ multiplex PCR, and the TCRdb table lists in-frame clones only, not all of them. The sample lists about 210,000 clones, around 83% occurring once. Material: peripheral blood. Source of these receptors: a man over 45 with active or convalescent COVID-19.

The V call is TRBV7-2, the J call TRBJ2-4; 10 positions agree with TRBD1. This CDR3 has 15 amino acids. J lost 8 bases, V lost 5 bases, and 9 bases had no gene match. Per the germline V gene, CDR1 is SGHTA and CDR2 is FQGNSA. In nucleotides, the CDR3 is TGTGCCAGCAGCGCGCGACAGGGGGCGCGGGACATTCAGTACTTC. Its translation is CASSARQGARDIQYF. Looking up the rest from reference TRBV7-2 and TRBJ2-4 gives the full variable domain: GAGVSQSPSNKVTEKGKDVELRCDPISGHTALYWYRQSLGQGLEFLIYFQGNSAPDKSGLPSDRFSAERTGGSVSTLTIQRTQQEDSAVYLCASSARQGARDIQYFGAGTRLSVL.

The CDR3 protein is CASTEAGTGRFEQYF. As DNA, the CDR3 is TGTGCCAGCACTGAGGCCGGGACAGGGAGGTTCGAGCAGTACTTC. The V and J genes are TRBV7-2 and TRBJ2-7; 9 bases map to TRBD1. Germline values: CDR1 SGHTA, CDR2 FQGNSA. This CDR3 contains 15 residues. With V trimmed by 7 bases and J by 6 bases, 13 bases remained unmatched.

The CDR3 loop is CAWSERNDYGYTF. CDR3 DNA: TGTGCCTGGAGTGAGAGGAACGACTATGGCTACACCTTC. The chain uses TRBV30 and TRBJ1-2; D remains unclear. This CDR3 has 13 amino acids. With 1 base removed from V and 3 bases from J, the gap between germline ends came to 9 bases. Germline assignment: CDR1 GTSNPN and CDR2 SVGIG (reference sequence).

The chain is built from TRBV5-4 and TRBJ1-5, with D possibly being TRBD1 (5 bases). This CDR3 comprises 15 residues. Germline V gene sequence: CDR1 SGHNT, CDR2 YYREEE (reference sequence). V lost 5 bases and J 3 bases, leaving 15 bases between the germline ends. The CDR3 DNA sequence: TGTGCCAGCAGTCATGGGGGGAGTGTCAATCAGCCCCAGCATTTT. Translating gives CASSHGGSVNQPQHF.

This clone has a handful of counts. The chain carries TRBV2 and TRBJ2-7; 7 bases map to TRBD2. With V trimmed by 3 bases and J by 5 bases, 13 bases remained unmatched. The CDR3 runs to 16 residues. CDR1 and CDR2 (germline): SNHLY, FYNNEI. DNA of the CDR3: TGTGCCAGCAGTGAGAAGGTAGCGGGTAGGAACCACGAGCAGTACTTC. It codes for CASSEKVAGRNHEQYF.

This chain connects TRBV5-6 to TRBJ2-7, with TRBD1 matching over 10 bases. This CDR3 spans 15 amino acids. J was trimmed by 2 bases and V by 3 bases; bases with no gene match: 5. Germline V gene data show CDR1 as SGHDT and CDR2 as YYEEEE. The CDR3 loop is CASSWGQGPTYEQYF. CDR3 in DNA: TGTGCCAGCAGCTGGGGACAGGGGCCGACCTACGAGCAGTACTTC.

The chain joins TRBV11-2 to TRBJ2-5; tentatively, D is TRBD1 (6 bases). V was clipped by 3 bases and J by 3 bases, with 11 bases between them. The CDR3 is made up of 14 amino acids. CDR1 is SGHAT, CDR2 FQNNGV, per germline. CDR3 region: CASSFSGQKETQYF. CDR3 sequence (DNA): TGTGCCAGCAGCTTCTCGGGACAAAAAGAGACCCAGTACTTC.

The rearrangement joins TRBV7-9 to TRBJ1-4, with 7 bases that match TRBD1. The CDR3 has 14 residues. The germline V gene has CDR1 SEHNR and CDR2 FQNEAQ (reference sequence). J lost 8 bases, V lost 7 bases, and 10 bases had no gene match. Here the CDR3 reads CASNRPAGGEKLFF. In DNA, the CDR3 is TGTGCCAGCAACCGACCAGCAGGGGGAGAAAAACTGTTTTTT.

The rearrangement uses TRBV5-6 and TRBJ2-7, with TRBD1 as a possible D gene (5 bases). V was clipped by 4 bases and J by 7 bases, with 18 bases between them. The CDR3 is 14 residues long. Germline-derived CDR1 and CDR2 are SGHDT and YYEEEE. CDR3 nucleotides: TGTGCCAGCAGCACCGGACAACACGGCGAGGAGCAGTACTTC. It specifies CASSTGQHGEEQYF.

The rearrangement links TRBV15 to TRBJ1-2, with 7 bases fitting TRBD1. V shed 4 bases and J 1 base; nucleotides not matched to a gene: 9. The CDR3 spans 16 residues. Germline CDR1 and CDR2: LNHNV and YYDKDF (reference sequence). CDR3 sequence: CATSTGQVGFNYGYTF. The DNA for the CDR3 is TGTGCCACCAGCACCGGACAGGTGGGCTTTAACTATGGCTACACCTTC.

This clone has just one count. The chain is built from TRBV15 and TRBJ2-2, with 8 positions matching TRBD2. In germline, CDR1 is LNHNV, CDR2 YYDKDF (reference sequence). The length of the CDR3 is 17 residues. With 0 bases clipped from V and 6 bases from J, the junction kept 9 bases outside the gene matches. The CDR3 region is CATSRDRAGVSAGELFF. The CDR3 DNA reads as TGTGCCACCAGCAGAGATAGAGCGGGAGTAAGTGCCGGGGAGCTGTTTTTT.

This chain links TRBV11-2 with TRBJ2-5, with 11 bases aligning to TRBD2. This CDR3 comprises 16 residues. The germline CDR1 and CDR2 sequences are SGHAT and FQNNGV. With V trimmed by 5 bases and J by 1 base, 6 bases remained unmatched. CDR3 coding DNA: TGTGCCAGCAGCGAAGCCGGGACTAGCGGCCAAGAGACCCAGTACTTC. Translated: CASSEAGTSGQETQYF.

The chain recombines TRBV6-2 or TRBV6-3 with TRBJ2-3, with a possible D match to TRBD2 (5 bases). The V gene's germline CDR1 is MNHEY and CDR2 SVGEGT. The V gene lost 5 bases and the J gene lost 7 bases, with 19 bases spanning the gap. The CDR3 spans 15 residues. CDR3 in amino acids: CASSSPSRERNTQYF. The CDR3 DNA reads as TGTGCCAGCAGTAGCCCCTCGAGGGAAAGGAATACGCAGTATTTT.

The rearrangement uses TRBV27 and TRBJ2-7; TRBD1 matches 9 bases. Germline CDR1 is MNHEY and CDR2 is SMNVEV (reference sequence). V lost 5 bases and J lost 5; bases outside the gene matches: 10. The CDR3 runs 15 residues. The CDR3 loop is CASSLTGTGNNEQYF. The CDR3 coding sequence is TGTGCCAGCAGTCTAACGGGGACAGGGAATAACGAGCAGTACTTC.

This rearrangement joins TRBV28 to TRBJ1-2; D unresolved. CDR1 and CDR2 (germline): MDHEN, SYDVKM. V was trimmed by 3 bases and J by 2 bases, leaving 4 bases between them. This CDR3 region has 12 residues. Here the CDR3 reads CASSFGNYGYTF. The DNA for the CDR3 is TGTGCCAGCAGTTTTGGCAACTATGGCTACACCTTC.

The V call is TRBV29-1, the J call TRBJ1-3, with a tentative D call TRBD1 (6 bases). CDR1 and CDR2 from the germline V gene are SQVTM and ANQGSEA. The CDR3 is 15 amino acids. V dropped 4 bases and J dropped 4 bases, with 17 bases sitting between them. The chain's CDR3 is CSVGRGGAEGNTIYF. DNA for the CDR3: TGCAGCGTTGGTCGTGGGGGCGCGGAAGGAAACACCATATATTTT.

The chain links TRBV4-3 to TRBJ1-2; 10 nucleotides align to TRBD1. CDR3 size: 18 residues. V lost 8 bases to trimming and J lost 8 bases; unmatched junction nucleotides: 23. Germline lookup yields CDR1 LGHNA and CDR2 YSLEER. CDR3 DNA sequence: TGCGCCAGCTCGCTCTACACTCACAGTCCCGGGACAGGGGACGGCTACACCTTC. Its protein is CASSLYTHSPGTGDGYTF.

The J gene is TRBJ2-1, the V gene TRBV4-2, with 14 nucleotides matching TRBD2. Losses at the gene ends were 6 bases for V and 8 bases for J; bases not matched to a gene: 12. CDR1 is LGHNA, CDR2 YNFKEQ, per germline. The CDR3 loop spans 17 amino acids. In DNA, the CDR3 is TGTGCCAGCAGACCTGCCGGGACTAGCGGGAGATCCGATGAGCAGTTCTTC. Its protein is CASRPAGTSGRSDEQFF.

The J gene is TRBJ2-4, the V gene TRBV28; 9 bases agree with TRBD2. Germline loops: CDR1 MDHEN, CDR2 SYDVKM. Unmatched junction bases numbered 14, after V lost 10 bases and J lost 1 base. This CDR3 is 17 amino acids long. The CDR3 loop is CATRVSGRGGAKNIQYF. As DNA, the CDR3 is TGTGCCACTCGGGTTAGCGGGAGAGGGGGGGCCAAAAACATTCAGTACTTC.

This clone was found once. The V and J genes are TRBV7-6 and TRBJ2-5; 14 bases align to TRBD2. Germline trimming cut 4 bases from V and 5 bases from J; bases unmatched to any gene: 15. Germline V CDR1 and CDR2: SGHVS, FNYEAQ. This CDR3 has 19 amino acids. The CDR3 sequence: CASSSLRTSGGTPGETQYF. CDR3 nucleotide sequence: TGTGCCAGCAGCTCGCTTAGGACTAGCGGGGGGACCCCCGGCGAGACCCAGTACTTC. Supplemented by reference TRBV7-6 and TRBJ2-5, the full variable domain reads GAGVSQSPRYKVTKRGQDVALRCDPISGHVSLYWYRQALGQGPEFLTYFNYEAQQDKSGLPNDRFSAERPEGSISTLTIQRTEQRDSAMYRCASSSLRTSGGTPGETQYFGPGTRLLVL.

J is TRBJ1-6 and V is TRBV15, with D perhaps matching TRBD1 (6 bases). Germline CDR1 is LNHNV and CDR2 is YYDKDF (reference sequence). Trimming pared 2 bases from V and 4 bases from J, leaving 15 bases between. There are 17 residues in the CDR3. This CDR3 reads CATSRIQIQGYNSPLHF. The CDR3 DNA reads as TGTGCCACCAGCAGAATACAGATACAGGGATATAATTCACCCCTCCACTTT.

This chain uses TRBV19 with TRBJ1-2, with no clear D. The germline CDR1 and CDR2 sequences are LNHDA and SQIVND (reference sequence). CDR3 length equals 12 residues. The V and J ends lost 5 bases and 3 bases respectively, with 7 bases between them. The CDR3, as DNA: TGTGCCAGTAGTGAGGGCTACTATGGCTACACCTTC. Amino acids: CASSEGYYGYTF. The whole variable domain, filled in from reference TRBV19 and TRBJ1-2, reads DGGITQSPKYLFRKEGQNVTLSCEQNLNHDAMYWYRQDPGQGLRLIYYSQIVNDFQKGDIAEGYSVSREKKESFPLTVTSAQKNPTAFYLCASSEGYYGYTFGSGTRLTVV.

The V gene is TRBV5-1, the J gene TRBJ2-3; 11 nucleotides align to TRBD2. The CDR3 runs 16 residues. CDR1 and CDR2 (germline): SGHRS, YFSETQ. Trimming removed 0 bases from V and 6 bases from J; junction bases left unmatched: 6. The CDR3 loop reads CASSLGLAGRGDTQYF. CDR3 nucleotides: TGCGCCAGCAGCTTGGGACTAGCGGGAAGAGGGGATACGCAGTATTTT.

The J gene is TRBJ2-1, the V gene TRBV2; 15 bases map to TRBD2. The CDR3 extends over 18 amino acids. V was clipped by 4 bases and J by 4 bases; unmatched bases: 8. Germline V CDR1 and CDR2: SNHLY, FYNNEI. CDR3 sequence (DNA): TGTGCCAGCAGTGGTTTTGGGACTAGCGGGGGGCAATACAATGAGCAGTTCTTC. Translated: CASSGFGTSGGQYNEQFF.

To note about this clone: Other nucleotide sequences from this sample produce the same CDR3. V is TRBV2 and J is TRBJ1-2, with a possible D match to TRBD1 (6 bases). Trimming took 1 base from V and 5 from J, leaving 8 bases between them. The CDR3 is 13 residues long. The germline V gene has CDR1 SNHLY and CDR2 FYNNEI. The CDR3 loop is CASSEDRDYGYTF. The CDR3 region has the DNA TGTGCCAGCAGTGAAGACAGGGATTATGGCTACACCTTC.

This clone was seen only a few times. The chain has TRBV19 and TRBJ2-7, with a weak D call TRBD2 (5 bases). CDR1 LNHDA and CDR2 SQIVND come from the germline V gene (reference sequence). This CDR3 is 15 amino acids long. V lost 2 bases, J lost 0 bases, and 11 bases lay in between. The DNA for the CDR3 is TGTGCCAGTAGTATACCCAGCGGAACCTCCTACGAGCAGTACTTC. Amino acids: CASSIPSGTSYEQYF.

This chain joins TRBV28 and TRBJ2-3; 11 nucleotides agree with TRBD2. Trimming cost V 5 bases and J 3 bases; bases outside gene matches: 4. The germline V gene has CDR1 MDHEN and CDR2 SYDVKM. The CDR3 spans 15 residues. The DNA for the CDR3 is TGTGCCAGCAGTGTGACTAGCGGGAAGACAGATACGCAGTATTTT. It encodes CASSVTSGKTDTQYF.

V gene TRBV5-4 combines with J gene TRBJ1-6; 9 bases fit TRBD1. With V trimmed by 4 bases and J by 18 bases, 11 bases remained unmatched. The germline V gene encodes CDR1 SGHNT and CDR2 YYREEE (reference sequence). The CDR3 sequence is 13 residues long. As DNA, the CDR3 is TGTGCCAGCAGCGCCAGACAGGGGGGGACCCACCACTTT. This codes for CASSARQGGTHHF. The whole variable domain, filled in from reference TRBV5-4 and TRBJ1-6, reads ETGVTQSPTHLIKTRGQQVTLRCSSQSGHNTVSWYQQALGQGPQFIFQYYREEENGRGNFPPRFSGLQFPNYSSELNVNALELDDSALYLCASSARQGGTHHFGNGTRLTVT.

V and J are TRBV7-3 and TRBJ2-1, with 9 bases that match TRBD2. Germline values: CDR1 SGHTA, CDR2 FQGTGA. V shed 5 bases and J 4 bases; nucleotides not matched to a gene: 6. The CDR3 covers 15 residues. CDR3 sequence: CASSQRLAAYNEQFF. CDR3 in DNA: TGTGCCAGCAGCCAGAGACTAGCGGCTTACAATGAGCAGTTCTTC.